The 21 T cell receptor beta chains given below trace back to one sample, sequenced in a study of T-cell memory formation after mild COVID-19. MiXCR, run by TCRdb on the 5' RACE reads, gives a single entry per CDR3 protein. Here the sample spans about 410,000 distinct CDR3 sequences, about a sixth being singletons. Sequenced material: PBMCs or a T cell subset sorted from them (not recorded which). The source of these receptors is a man aged 18-30 years who had mild COVID-19 (a few samples of this study predate the infection). Cell type and time point are not known.

This clonotype was observed many times. The chain has TRBV5-1 and TRBJ2-1; 10 bases are shared with TRBD1. The CDR3 has 15 amino acids. The V gene's germline CDR1 is SGHRS and CDR2 YFSETQ. V was clipped by 3 bases and J by 6 bases; unmatched bases: 6. The CDR3 coding sequence is TGCGCCAGCAGCTCCGGGACAGGGGAGTTCAATGAGCAGTTCTTC. Translation: CASSSGTGEFNEQFF.

This clonotype occurred a few times. The gene calls are TRBV5-4 and TRBJ2-5, with 8 bases lining up with TRBD1. Trimming took 3 bases from V and 4 from J; bases not matched to a gene: 8. The CDR3 spans 15 residues. From germline, CDR1 is SGHNT and CDR2 YYREEE (reference sequence). Written as DNA, the CDR3 is TGTGCCAGCAGCTCAAGTTACAGGGGGACAGAGACCCAGTACTTC. This gives the protein CASSSSYRGTETQYF.

The chain is built from TRBV9 and TRBJ1-5; D is ambiguous. The CDR3 is 16 amino acids. Germline CDR1 reads SGDLS; CDR2 reads YYNGEE. V dropped 0 bases and J dropped 10 bases, with 20 bases sitting between them. Here the CDR3 reads CASSVDPQSKLEPQHF. CDR3 coding DNA: TGTGCCAGCAGCGTAGATCCCCAATCCAAACTCGAACCCCAGCATTTT. Full variable domain (missing parts from reference TRBV9 and TRBJ1-5): DSGVTQTPKHLITATGQRVTLRCSPRSGDLSVYWYQQSLDQGLQFLIQYYNGEERAKGNILERFSAQQFPDLHSELNLSSLELGDSALYFCASSVDPQSKLEPQHFGDGTRLSIL.

The sample holds one count of this clonotype. The CDR3 bases are TGCAGTGCTAGAGGCCGGGACACTGCTTTTGCGGGGGACGAGCAGTACGTC. Protein product: CSARGRDTAFAGDEQYV. The chain employs TRBV20-1 and TRBJ2-7; weak D call: TRBD2 (7 bases). Germline-derived CDR1 and CDR2 are DFQATT and SNEGSKA (reference sequence). CDR3 length: 17 amino acids. Trimming stripped 1 base from V and 5 bases from J, with 24 bases between.

The chain combines TRBV4-1 with TRBJ2-7, with TRBD2 matching 9 bases. CDR1 is MGHRA and CDR2 is YSYEKL in the germline V gene. After removal of 0 bases from V and 4 bases from J, the junction contained 7 bases not matched to a gene. The CDR3 sequence is 16 residues long. CDR3 sequence: CASSQEWRGGRYEQYV. CDR3 DNA: TGCGCCAGCAGCCAAGAATGGCGGGGGGGACGATACGAGCAGTACGTC.

The rearrangement uses TRBV7-2 and TRBJ2-7; tentative D call: TRBD2 (5 bases). This CDR3 contains 14 residues. Germline V gene lookup returns CDR1 SGHTA and CDR2 FQGNSA. V was shortened by 1 base and J by 5 bases, with 12 bases between the two germline ends. CDR3 nucleotide sequence: TGTGCCAGCAGCTTAGGGCCTAGCAACGACGAGCAGTACTTC. It encodes CASSLGPSNDEQYF.

This chain uses TRBV9 with TRBJ2-7; D not certain. The germline V and J ends were trimmed by 0 bases and 5 bases, with 9 bases remaining between them. There are 13 residues in the CDR3. The germline V gene encodes CDR1 SGDLS and CDR2 YYNGEE. The CDR3 DNA reads TGTGCCAGCAGCGTAGGTCGGGCCAACGAGCAGTACTTC. Translation: CASSVGRANEQYF.

This clonotype showed up just a few times. The gene calls are TRBV15 and TRBJ2-5; D not certain. Trimming took off 4 bases at V and 5 bases at J, with 17 bases between the two ends. There are 15 residues in the CDR3. CDR1 and CDR2 from the germline V gene are LNHNV and YYDKDF (reference sequence). The chain's CDR3 is CATSKQSKNRETQYF. The CDR3 coding sequence is TGTGCCACCAGCAAGCAGAGTAAAAATCGGGAGACCCAGTACTTC.

V and J are TRBV7-2 and TRBJ2-2, with 7 bases identical to TRBD2. V was clipped by 4 bases and J by 5 bases; unmatched bases: 10. This CDR3 contains 16 residues. CDR1 is SGHTA, CDR2 FQGNSA, per germline. CDR3 DNA: TGTGCCAGCAGCTCCTTGGGCGCGGGGGTGACCGGGGAGCTGTTTTTT. Translated: CASSSLGAGVTGELFF.

V usage is TRBV7-2 and J usage is TRBJ1-5; the D gene is possibly TRBD1 (5 bases). This CDR3 is built from 15 residues. CDR1 SGHTA and CDR2 FQGNSA come from the germline V gene. Deletions cut 5 bases from V and 4 bases from J, with 15 bases between. The CDR3 protein is CASSGGGTGNQPQHF. In DNA, the CDR3 is TGTGCCAGCAGCGGAGGCGGGACGGGAAATCAGCCCCAGCATTTT. The whole variable domain, remainder taken from reference TRBV7-2 and TRBJ1-5, is GAGVSQSPSNKVTEKGKDVELRCDPISGHTALYWYRQSLGQGLEFLIYFQGNSAPDKSGLPSDRFSAERTGGSVSTLTIQRTQQEDSAVYLCASSGGGTGNQPQHFGDGTRLSIL.

The chain carries TRBV4-3 and TRBJ1-5; D remains unclear. The CDR3 has 14 amino acids. Germline lookup yields CDR1 LGHNA and CDR2 YSLEER. The V gene lost 0 bases and the J gene lost 5 bases, with 8 bases spanning the gap. In DNA form, the CDR3 reads TGCGCCAGCAGCCAAGAGCTAACCGATCAGCCCCAGCATTTT. Protein: CASSQELTDQPQHF.

The chain carries TRBV20-1 and TRBJ2-7; 7 nucleotides agree with TRBD1. The CDR3 is 15 amino acids. With 2 bases clipped from V and 2 bases from J, the junction kept 9 bases outside the gene matches. Germline CDR1 and CDR2: DFQATT and SNEGSKA (reference sequence). The CDR3 reads CSARTLQGIPYEQYV. CDR3 sequence (DNA): TGCAGTGCTAGAACCCTACAGGGGATCCCCTACGAGCAGTACGTC.

A few counts support this clonotype. V and J are TRBV12-3 or TRBV12-4 and TRBJ2-1; 8 positions agree with TRBD2. The CDR3 runs 17 residues. V trimming: 6 bases; J trimming: 7 bases; junction bases outside the gene matches: 17. This chain's CDR3 is CASSPRWRAGAGNEQFF. The CDR3 nucleotides read TGTGCCAGCAGCCCGAGGTGGCGAGCGGGGGCCGGGAATGAGCAGTTCTTC.

This clonotype was detected a few times. The rearrangement uses TRBV4-2 and TRBJ1-3, with D maybe TRBD1 (5 bases). V dropped 0 bases and J dropped 4 bases, with 13 bases sitting between them. The V gene's germline CDR1 is LGHNA and CDR2 YNFKEQ. The CDR3 runs to 16 residues. The CDR3 is CASSQDDRGSGNTIYF. CDR3 sequence (DNA): TGTGCCAGCAGCCAAGATGATAGGGGCAGCGGAAACACCATATATTTT.

Here the CDR3 reads CASSYRGTFNTEAFF. CDR3 nucleotides: TGTGCCAGCAGTTACCGGGGGACTTTTAACACTGAAGCTTTCTTT. This chain joins TRBV6-2 or TRBV6-3 and TRBJ1-1, with D possibly being TRBD1 (5 bases). Trimming stripped 2 bases from V and 2 bases from J, with 12 bases between. This CDR3 has 15 amino acids. Germline lookup yields CDR1 MNHEY and CDR2 SVGEGT.

CDR3 sequence (DNA): TGCAGTGCTAGACCTTTAACTGCTTCCTACGAGCAGTACTTC. Translated: CSARPLTASYEQYF. The V call is TRBV20-1, the J call TRBJ2-7; D gene ambiguous. The CDR3 is 14 residues long. The V and J ends lost 2 bases and 1 base respectively, with 12 bases between them. Germline V lookup: CDR1 DFQATT, CDR2 SNEGSKA (reference sequence).

This chain links TRBV7-9 with TRBJ1-1, with D unresolved. Deletions cut 5 bases from V and 8 bases from J, with 12 bases between. Per the germline V gene, CDR1 is SEHNR and CDR2 is FQNEAQ (reference sequence). The CDR3 spans 12 residues. CDR3 DNA sequence: TGTGCCAGCAGCCCCAGTTCGGGGGAAGCTTTCTTT. The encoded protein is CASSPSSGEAFF.

This clonotype has only a few counts. V gene TRBV6-2 or TRBV6-3 combines with J gene TRBJ2-2; 8 positions agree with TRBD2. Trimming took 5 bases from V and 1 from J; bases not matched to a gene: 3. CDR3 size: 15 residues. In germline, CDR1 is MNHEY, CDR2 SVGEGT. As DNA, the CDR3 is TGTGCCAGCAGTATAGCGGGGTTGAACACCGGGGAGCTGTTTTTT. It yields the protein CASSIAGLNTGELFF.

This chain links TRBV5-6 with TRBJ2-7; D gene unclear. Germline loops: CDR1 SGHDT, CDR2 YYEEEE. CDR3 length equals 14 residues. V was shortened by 2 bases and J by 2 bases, with 11 bases between the two germline ends. The CDR3 sequence is CASSLMRSTYEQYF. CDR3 DNA sequence: TGTGCCAGCAGCTTAATGAGGTCAACCTACGAGCAGTACTTC.

The V and J genes are TRBV9 and TRBJ1-6; a possible D gene is TRBD1 (5 bases). The CDR3 sequence is 14 residues long. Trimming left V 0 bases short and J 8 bases short, with 9 bases between. Per the germline V gene, CDR1 is SGDLS and CDR2 is YYNGEE. The CDR3 protein is CASSVDGGYSPLHF. CDR3 in DNA: TGTGCCAGCAGCGTAGATGGGGGGTATTCACCCCTCCACTTT.

This clonotype appeared many times. The J gene is TRBJ2-1, the V gene TRBV7-2; D perhaps matches TRBD1 (5 bases). V was trimmed by 6 bases and J by 3 bases, leaving 9 bases between them. From germline, CDR1 is SGHTA and CDR2 FQGNSA. There are 13 residues in the CDR3. The CDR3 is CASRAGNYNEQFF. The CDR3 nucleotides are TGTGCCAGCAGGGCAGGGAACTACAATGAGCAGTTCTTC.